This T cell receptor beta chain was captured in a study of blood T cell repertoires in COVID-19. In the study overall: Sites in the United States, Italy and Spain provided acute and convalescent COVID-19 samples.

Trimming cost V 1 base and J 0 bases; bases outside gene matches: 5. CDR3 size: 17 residues. Germline V gene sequence: CDR1 KGHSH, CDR2 LQKENI. The method was immunoSEQ multiplex PCR; TCRdb's version includes in-frame clones alone and lacks a portion of them. The repertoire has under 300,000 clones, roughly 90% of them found once; the top ten carry 2% to 2.5%. The sample taken for sequencing was peripheral blood. This clonotype was sampled from a man aged 50 to 59 with acute or convalescent COVID-19. The chain carries TRBV18 and TRBJ1-3; 8 bases agree with TRBD1. The CDR3 loop is CASSPRGQGNSGNTIYF. Written as DNA, the CDR3 is TGTGCCAGCTCACCACGAGGACAGGGTAACTCTGGAAACACCATATATTTT.